This TCR beta chain came from a study of long-term antiretroviral therapy in people with HIV. This clone has just one count. Without exception, participants with HIV were treated in the United States. It was version v3.0 of the immunoSEQ assay that was run at survey level. TCRdb keeps only in-frame clones here, not all; method: immunoSEQ multiplex PCR. The sample has about 22,000 clones, 80% to 90% seen once. This CDR3 is 15 amino acids long. CDR1 and CDR2 from the germline V gene are MNHEY and SMNVEV (reference sequence). Trimming removed 8 bases from V and 5 bases from J, with 16 bases in between. This material consisted of unsorted PBMCs, taken 1.8 years before starting antiretroviral therapy. The source is a woman in her twenties or thirties with HIV. J is TRBJ1-6 and V is TRBV27; D uncertain. Written as DNA, the CDR3 is TGTGCCAGCTCCAGGCTACATTCCGATAATTCACCCCTCCACTTT. Translated, it gives CASSRLHSDNSPLHF.